This T cell receptor (beta chain) was found in a study of blood T cell repertoires in COVID-19. Across the study: Samples representing acute and convalescent COVID-19 were sourced from the United States, Italy and Spain. PBMCs, B-cell-depleted T cells, or T cells were the source of the cDNA or gDNA that made up the material.

Participants reported their clinical history, and cohort assignment relied on those reports. The protocol was immunoSEQ multiplex PCR, while the TCRdb copy is restricted to in-frame clones and leaves out a portion. The sample consists of about 430,000 clones, 85% to 90% of them appearing once. The ends lost 5 bases at V and 0 bases at J; junction bases unmatched: 13. Germline V gives CDR1 PRHDT, CDR2 FYEKMQ (reference sequence). This CDR3 has 20 residues. The specimen sequenced was PBMCs or T cells enriched from blood (not recorded which). The receptor comes from a man aged 25 to 45 who had recovered from COVID-19. The V call is TRBV13, the J call TRBJ2-1, with TRBD2 matching 13 bases. The CDR3 sequence is CASSPTPGTSGISSYNEQFF. CDR3 bases: TGTGCCAGCAGCCCCACCCCCGGGACTAGCGGGATAAGCTCCTACAATGAGCAGTTCTTC.